The sample holds a few counts of the clone carrying this T cell receptor (beta chain). Its specificity is unknown. The V end lost 4 bases, the J end lost 12 bases, and 9 bases lay between the germline ends. Germline V CDR1 and CDR2: KGHDR, SFDVKD. This CDR3 comprises 11 residues. Primers used in a second PCR of roughly 7 to 12 cycles were a sample-barcoded 5' primer and a J-beta primer mix. The template-switch adaptor, which had 12 random nucleotides, put a tag on each cDNA molecule. Every individual sample yielded 2.5 million or more paired-end reads (each containing CDR3). TCRdb re-derived calls from the 5' RACE reads in MiXCR, one entry per CDR3 protein. The sample has approximately 730,000 distinct CDR3 sequences, about 55% seen once; the top ten hold around 41%. This specimen belongs to a study of blood T cells in healthy people across ages. Study results and limitations: As age increased, TCR beta diversity per million T cells fell in a roughly linear fashion.

This sequence originates from a man aged 80 or over in good health. Sample: blood. The chain recombines TRBV24-1 with TRBJ2-1; D uncertain. The CDR3 spells CATSDPRMQFF. CDR3 DNA: TGTGCCACCAGTGACCCAAGAATGCAGTTCTTC.